Listed below are T cell receptor beta chains from one sample, sequenced in a study of lymphopenia after photon versus proton radiotherapy. Only in-frame clones appear in the TCRdb table, and some are missing; sequencing was by immunoSEQ multiplex PCR. The sample lists tens of thousands of clones, around 83% occurring once. Source: peripheral blood, taken from a patient treated with photon-based radiotherapy. The receptors were sampled from a man in his forties or fifties with gastric cancer. CDR3s include the opening cysteine and the closing phenylalanine or tryptophan. D genes are given only for firm matches. Rows may omit the clone size; those that give it use once, few, many or a size class.

j_call v_call d_call clone_size cdr3_aa cdr3_nt
TRBJ1-2 TRBV6-1 TRBD1 once CASGEQTGGYGYTF TGTGCCAGCGGTGAGCAGACAGGGGGCTATGGCTACACCTTC
TRBJ1-4 TRBV5-1 - - CASSLGGVVGEKLFF TGCGCCAGCAGCCTGGGAGGGGTGGTTGGCGAAAAACTGTTTTTT
TRBJ2-2 TRBV7-9 TRBD2 - CASSFYLRLAGDFSGELFF TGTGCCAGCAGCTTCTACCTCCGACTAGCGGGAGACTTTAGCGGGGAGCTGTTTTTT
TRBJ1-2 TRBV7-9 TRBD1 - CASSFKTGEGYTF TGTGCCAGCAGCTTCAAAACAGGGGAGGGCTACACCTTC
TRBJ1-4 TRBV5-4 TRBD1 - CASSLPGQRLFF TGTGCCAGCAGCCTTCCGGGACAGCGACTGTTTTTT
TRBJ1-2 TRBV27 - - CASSSADSGYGYTF TGTGCCAGCAGTTCCGCCGACAGTGGTTATGGCTACACCTTC
TRBJ1-2 TRBV7-2 TRBD1 - CASSARDSPYGYTF TGTGCCAGCAGCGCCCGGGACAGCCCCTATGGCTACACCTTC
TRBJ2-1 TRBV27 TRBD1 - CASSTRTGGKNEQFF TGTGCCAGCAGTACCAGGACAGGGGGCAAAAATGAGCAGTTCTTC
TRBJ1-6 TRBV30 - - CAWTPGHDSPLHF TGTGCCTGGACCCCTGGCCATGATTCACCCCTCCACTTT
TRBJ2-1 TRBV6-4 - - CASSDFRGSSYNEQFF TGTGCCAGCAGTGACTTTAGGGGGTCCTCCTACAATGAGCAGTTCTTC
TRBJ2-2 TRBV6-5 - once CASKDSNTGELFF TGTGCCAGCAAGGACAGCAACACCGGGGAGCTGTTTTTT
TRBJ2-3 TRBV7-2 - - CASSLGLEADTQYF TGTGCCAGCAGCTTAGGGCTAGAGGCAGATACGCAGTATTTT
TRBJ2-5 TRBV7-8 TRBD2 - CASSLRRERGETQYF TGTGCCAGCAGCTTAAGGCGGGAGCGGGGAGAGACCCAGTACTTC
TRBJ2-3 TRBV27 - - CASSLSFGQLGVDTQYF TGTGCCAGCAGTTTATCTTTCGGGCAGCTAGGAGTAGATACGCAGTATTTT
TRBJ1-2 TRBV6-5 - - CASSYSYEGPYGYTF TGTGCCAGCAGTTACTCATATGAGGGCCCTTATGGCTACACCTTC
TRBJ2-2 TRBV6-6 - - CASSSTLAGELFF TGTGCCAGCAGTTCCACGCTTGCCGGGGAGCTGTTTTTT
TRBJ2-3 TRBV9 TRBD1 - CASSVAENRGRTDTQYF TGTGCCAGCAGCGTAGCGGAGAACAGGGGGCGAACAGATACGCAGTATTTT
TRBJ2-3 TRBV29-1 TRBD1 - CSAPPGQGSSTDTQYF TGCAGCGCTCCCCCGGGACAGGGGTCGAGCACAGATACGCAGTATTTT
TRBJ1-5 TRBV7-9 - few CASRDLQGDNQPQHF TGTGCCAGCAGGGACCTACAGGGTGACAATCAGCCCCAGCATTTT
TRBJ2-5 TRBV30 - - CAWSVLNGETQYF TGTGCCTGGAGTGTACTGAACGGAGAGACCCAGTACTTC
TRBJ2-1 TRBV30 - - CAWILLRDEQFF TGTGCCTGGATACTACTCCGGGATGAGCAGTTCTTC
TRBJ2-2 TRBV2 - once CASSVRSQITGELFF TGTGCCAGCAGTGTCCGATCCCAGATCACCGGGGAGCTGTTTTTT
TRBJ1-5 TRBV10-3 - - CAISEQGGNQPQHF TGTGCCATCAGCGAACAGGGTGGCAATCAGCCCCAGCATTTT
TRBJ2-2 TRBV29-1 - few CSAQWGTQNTGELFF TGCAGCGCCCAATGGGGGACACAGAACACCGGGGAGCTGTTTTTT
TRBJ1-5 TRBV4-1 TRBD1 - CASSQGTGPLSNQPQHF TGCGCCAGCAGCCAAGGGACAGGCCCCCTTAGCAATCAGCCCCAGCATTTT
TRBJ2-7 TRBV4-3 TRBD2 - CASSQGVQVTSGIGYEQYF TGCGCCAGCAGCCAGGGGGTACAGGTTACTAGCGGGATCGGGTACGAGCAGTACTTC
TRBJ2-7 TRBV18 TRBD2 - CASSRGLAGGRIYEQYF TGTGCCAGCTCACGTGGACTAGCGGGAGGAAGGATCTACGAGCAGTACTTC
TRBJ2-3 TRBV7-7 - - CASSLGQQGSDTQYF TGTGCCAGCAGCTTAGGTCAACAGGGTTCAGATACGCAGTATTTT
TRBJ2-7 TRBV7-2 TRBD1 - CASSGGGTGSPYEQYF TGTGCCAGCAGTGGCGGAGGGACAGGGAGCCCCTACGAGCAGTACTTC
TRBJ2-1 TRBV19 - - CASTPPDYNEQFF TGTGCCAGTACCCCCCCGGACTACAATGAGCAGTTCTTC
TRBJ2-7 TRBV28 - - CASSGLGHVNYEQYF TGTGCCAGCAGTGGCCTTGGACACGTCAACTACGAGCAGTACTTC
TRBJ1-3 TRBV6-4 - - CASSDGSGNTIYF TGTGCCAGCAGTGATGGCTCTGGAAACACCATATATTTT
TRBJ2-7 TRBV6-6 - - CASTSGWEQYF TGTGCCAGCACCTCAGGGTGGGAGCAGTACTTC
TRBJ2-3 TRBV6-4 TRBD2 - CASSEGGAGGPTDTQYF TGTGCCAGCAGTGAGGGAGGCGCGGGAGGGCCTACAGATACGCAGTATTTT
TRBJ1-3 TRBV11-1 - few CASQKDSGNTIYF TGTGCCAGCCAAAAGGACTCTGGAAACACCATATATTTT
TRBJ1-4 TRBV28 - - CASSFRQKLFF TGTGCCAGCAGTTTTCGGCAAAAACTGTTTTTT
TRBJ2-3 TRBV7-3 - few CASSTTGSLDTQYF TGTGCCAGCAGCACGACAGGCTCACTCGATACGCAGTATTTT
TRBJ2-5 TRBV4-1 - few CASSQLPGQTQYF TGCGCCAGCAGCCAACTGCCGGGCCAGACCCAGTACTTC
TRBJ2-4 TRBV4-1 TRBD2 - CASSQGGLAGGRAKNIQYF TGCGCCAGCAGCCAAGGGGGGCTAGCGGGAGGGCGGGCCAAAAACATTCAGTACTTC
TRBJ2-5 TRBV9 - - CASSVEGRIQETQYF TGTGCCAGCAGCGTAGAGGGGCGGATCCAAGAGACCCAGTACTTC
TRBJ2-2 TRBV27 TRBD2 many CASSPWGAGFTGELFF TGTGCCAGCAGTCCCTGGGGAGCGGGATTCACCGGGGAGCTGTTTTTT
TRBJ1-1 TRBV5-1 TRBD1 - CASSLRGTEIQNTEAFF TGCGCCAGCAGCTTGAGGGGGACAGAGATACAGAACACTGAAGCTTTCTTT
TRBJ2-7 TRBV27 TRBD1 - CASSLPTGGYEQYF TGTGCCAGCAGTCTCCCGACAGGGGGCTACGAGCAGTACTTC
TRBJ2-7 TRBV7-9 TRBD1 - CASTRQGIPEQYF TGTGCCAGCACCCGACAGGGGATACCCGAGCAGTACTTC
TRBJ2-1 TRBV9 TRBD2 - CASTTSGSRNEQFF TGTGCCAGCACCACTAGCGGGAGTCGCAATGAGCAGTTCTTC
TRBJ1-2 TRBV6-5 - - CASSYRDTNYGYTF TGTGCCAGCAGTTACCGGGACACTAACTATGGCTACACCTTC
TRBJ1-2 TRBV7-2 TRBD1 - CASSLDPSSRGDGYTF TGTGCCAGCAGCTTAGATCCGAGTTCCAGGGGGGATGGCTACACCTTC
TRBJ1-1 TRBV6-5 - - CASSYPGQTEAFF TGTGCCAGCAGTTACCCCGGACAGACTGAAGCTTTCTTT
TRBJ2-5 TRBV5-4 - - CASSPVPGVETQYF TGTGCCAGCAGCCCAGTCCCAGGGGTAGAGACCCAGTACTTC
TRBJ1-5 TRBV6-1 - - CASSEMVGFNQPQHF TGTGCCAGCAGTGAGATGGTCGGGTTCAATCAGCCCCAGCATTTT
TRBJ2-2 TRBV9 - once CASSVERNRANTGELFF TGTGCCAGCAGCGTAGAACGAAACAGGGCGAACACCGGGGAGCTGTTTTTT
TRBJ2-1 TRBV10-2 - many CASSEGVPSYNEQFF TGCGCCAGCAGTGAGGGGGTACCATCCTACAATGAGCAGTTCTTC
TRBJ2-1 TRBV6-5 TRBD2 - CASSLLPSGVQNEQFF TGTGCCAGCAGTTTACTACCTAGCGGGGTTCAAAATGAGCAGTTCTTC
TRBJ2-7 TRBV10-3 TRBD1 - CAISDPGQGASYEQYF TGTGCCATCAGTGACCCTGGACAGGGGGCGTCCTACGAGCAGTACTTC
TRBJ2-2 TRBV11-3 - - CASSTPTGELFF TGTGCCAGCAGCACACCCACCGGGGAGCTGTTTTTT
TRBJ1-2 TRBV7-9 TRBD1 - CASSPSREGASGYTF TGTGCCAGCAGCCCCTCCCGTGAGGGGGCAAGTGGCTACACCTTC
TRBJ2-5 TRBV5-8 TRBD1 - CASSSGTGGWETQYF TGTGCCAGCAGCTCGGGGACAGGGGGATGGGAGACCCAGTACTTC
TRBJ1-2 TRBV5-4 - few CASSHPRTANGYTF TGTGCCAGCAGTCACCCCCGGACAGCCAATGGCTACACCTTC
TRBJ2-5 TRBV11-2 - - CASSLWETQYF TGTGCCAGCAGCTTATGGGAGACCCAGTACTTC
TRBJ2-1 TRBV28 TRBD2 - CASSPGTSGSDEQFF TGTGCCAGCAGTCCAGGGACTAGCGGGAGTGATGAGCAGTTCTTC